This T cell receptor beta chain came from a study of blood T cells in healthy people across ages. Findings of the study overall: Estimates drawn from one million T cells were deemed to understate diversity. Higher diversity and more naive CD4+ cells were features of long-lived donors, compared to aged donors. Unsorted PBMCs prevented conclusive naive versus antigen-experienced comparison. TCR beta diversity per million T cells fell roughly linearly with age.

The table lists this clonotype with a few counts. Antigen: not known. From germline, CDR1 is SGHTA and CDR2 FQGNSA. V lost 7 bases and J lost 4, with 12 bases in between. CDR3 length: 13 amino acids. It was with a sample-barcoded 5' primer and a J-beta primer mix that a second PCR of roughly 6 to 11 cycles was run. Via MiXCR, TCRdb re-called the 5' RACE reads, giving one row per CDR3 protein. Here the sample spans over 1,300,000 distinct CDR3 sequences, around 59% being singletons. Material: blood. The chain combines TRBV7-2 with TRBJ2-3, with a weak D call TRBD1 (5 bases). The sequence was obtained from a man aged 18 to 29 in good health. The CDR3 reads CASTRIGADTQYF. CDR3 DNA: TGTGCCAGCACAAGGATAGGGGCAGATACGCAGTATTTT.